This TCR beta chain was documented in a study of T cell clonotyping in hematopoietic cell transplantation. Findings and limits, study-wide: At the given depth, recipient repertoires were over 95% de novo clonotypes. No sorting was done, leaving CD4 and CD8 contributions mixed. Broader posttransplant TCR repertoire diversity was predicted by graft donor and pretransplant recipient Inverse Simpson Index values.

Trimming pared 4 bases from V and 1 base from J, leaving 4 bases between. This CDR3 spans 12 amino acids. Germline assignment: CDR1 MNHNY and CDR2 SVGAGI (reference sequence). Note on this clone: Its antigen is still unknown.

Data came from immunoSEQ multiplex PCR; TCRdb stores just in-frame clones and leaves some out. The sample carries 28,000 or so clones, approximately 95% recorded once. V gene TRBV6-6 combines with J gene TRBJ1-1, with D unclear. This clonotype originated in a middle-aged man in good health. Some clones in this sample may be carry-over from other donors' samples. The material sequenced was peripheral blood mononuclear cells. The CDR3 DNA reads as TGTGCCAGCAGTTCAGGGAACACTGAAGCTTTCTTT. Its protein is CASSSGNTEAFF.